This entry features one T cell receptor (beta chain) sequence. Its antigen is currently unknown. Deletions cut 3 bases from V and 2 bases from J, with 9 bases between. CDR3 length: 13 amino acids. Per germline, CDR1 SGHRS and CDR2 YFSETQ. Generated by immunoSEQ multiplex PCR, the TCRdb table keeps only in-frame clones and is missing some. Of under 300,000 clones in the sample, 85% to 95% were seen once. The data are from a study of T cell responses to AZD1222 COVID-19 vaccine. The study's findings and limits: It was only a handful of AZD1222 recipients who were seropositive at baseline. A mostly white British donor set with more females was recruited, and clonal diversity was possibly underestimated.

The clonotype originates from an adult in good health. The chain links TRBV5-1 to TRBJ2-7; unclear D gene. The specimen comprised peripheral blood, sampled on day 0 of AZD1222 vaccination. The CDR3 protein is CASSSADAYEQYF. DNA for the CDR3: TGCGCCAGCAGCTCTGCGGATGCCTACGAGCAGTACTTC.